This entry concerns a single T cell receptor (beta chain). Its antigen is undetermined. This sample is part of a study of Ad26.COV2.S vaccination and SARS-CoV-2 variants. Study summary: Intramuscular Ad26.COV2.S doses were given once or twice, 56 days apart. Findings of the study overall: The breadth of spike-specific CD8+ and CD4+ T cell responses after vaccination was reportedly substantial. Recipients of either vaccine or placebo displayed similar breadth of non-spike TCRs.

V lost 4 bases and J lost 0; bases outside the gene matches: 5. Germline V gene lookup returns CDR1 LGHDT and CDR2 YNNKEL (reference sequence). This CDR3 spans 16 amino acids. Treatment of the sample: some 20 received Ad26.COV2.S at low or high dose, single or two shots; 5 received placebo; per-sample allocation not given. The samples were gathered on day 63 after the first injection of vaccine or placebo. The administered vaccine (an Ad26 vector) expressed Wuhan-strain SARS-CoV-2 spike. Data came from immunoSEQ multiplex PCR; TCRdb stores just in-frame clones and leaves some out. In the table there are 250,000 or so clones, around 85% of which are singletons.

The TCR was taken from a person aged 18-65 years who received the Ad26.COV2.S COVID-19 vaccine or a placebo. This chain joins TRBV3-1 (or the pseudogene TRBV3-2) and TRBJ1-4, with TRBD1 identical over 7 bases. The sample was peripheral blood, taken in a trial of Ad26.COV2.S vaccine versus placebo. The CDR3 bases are TGTGCCAGCAGCCCAACCGGGACAGCAACTAATGAAAAACTGTTTTTT. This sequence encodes CASSPTGTATNEKLFF.